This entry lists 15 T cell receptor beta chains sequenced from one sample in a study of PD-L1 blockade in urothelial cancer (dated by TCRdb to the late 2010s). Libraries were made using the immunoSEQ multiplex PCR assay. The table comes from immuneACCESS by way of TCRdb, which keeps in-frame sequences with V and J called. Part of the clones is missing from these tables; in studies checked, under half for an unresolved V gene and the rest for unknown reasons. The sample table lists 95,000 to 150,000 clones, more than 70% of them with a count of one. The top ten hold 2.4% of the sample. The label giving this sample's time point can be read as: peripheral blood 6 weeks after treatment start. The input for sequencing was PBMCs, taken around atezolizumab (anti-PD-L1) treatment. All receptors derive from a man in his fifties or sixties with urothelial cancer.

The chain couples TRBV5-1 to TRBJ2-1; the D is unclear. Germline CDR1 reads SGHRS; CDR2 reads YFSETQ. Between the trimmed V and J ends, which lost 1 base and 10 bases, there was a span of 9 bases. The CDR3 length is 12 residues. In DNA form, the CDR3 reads TGCGCCAGCAGCTTGAACTGGGCCGAGCAGTTCTTC. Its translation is CASSLNWAEQFF.

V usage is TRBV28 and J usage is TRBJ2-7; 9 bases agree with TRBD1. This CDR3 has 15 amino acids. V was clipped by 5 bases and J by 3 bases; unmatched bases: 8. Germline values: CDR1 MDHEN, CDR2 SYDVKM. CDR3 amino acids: CASSPPGQGYYEQYF. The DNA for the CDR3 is TGTGCCAGCAGTCCCCCGGGACAGGGATACTACGAGCAGTACTTC.

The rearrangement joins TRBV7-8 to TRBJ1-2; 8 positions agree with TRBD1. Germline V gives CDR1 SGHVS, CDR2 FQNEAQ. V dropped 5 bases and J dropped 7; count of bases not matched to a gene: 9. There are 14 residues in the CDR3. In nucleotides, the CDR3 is TGTGCCAGCAGCACCGACAGGGGTGGCGGTGGCTACACCTTC. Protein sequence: CASSTDRGGGGYTF.

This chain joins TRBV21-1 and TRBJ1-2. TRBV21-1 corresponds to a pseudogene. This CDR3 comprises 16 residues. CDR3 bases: TGTGCCAGCAGCAAATTGCACACTACCTATATCCATGGCTACACCTTC. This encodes CASSKLHTTYIHGYTF.

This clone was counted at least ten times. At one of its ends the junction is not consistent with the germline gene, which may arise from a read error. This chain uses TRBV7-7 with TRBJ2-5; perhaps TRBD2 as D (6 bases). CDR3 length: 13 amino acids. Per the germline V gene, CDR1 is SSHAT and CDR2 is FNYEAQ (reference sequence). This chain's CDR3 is CASSLTGLETQYF. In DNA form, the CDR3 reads TGTGCTAGCAGCTTAACGGGACTGGAGACCCAGTACTTC.

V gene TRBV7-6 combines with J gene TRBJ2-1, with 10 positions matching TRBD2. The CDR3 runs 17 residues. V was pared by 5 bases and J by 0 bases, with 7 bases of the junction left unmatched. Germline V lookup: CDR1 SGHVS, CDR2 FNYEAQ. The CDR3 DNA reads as TGTGCCAGCAGCCCCGGACTAGCGGAGGTCTCCTACAATGAGCAGTTCTTC. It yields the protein CASSPGLAEVSYNEQFF.

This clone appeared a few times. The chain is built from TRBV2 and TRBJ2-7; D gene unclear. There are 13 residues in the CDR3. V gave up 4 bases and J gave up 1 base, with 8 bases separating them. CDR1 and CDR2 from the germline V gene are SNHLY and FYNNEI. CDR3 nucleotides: TGTGCCAGCAGTGCCCAGGATTCCTACGAGCAGTACTTC. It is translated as CASSAQDSYEQYF. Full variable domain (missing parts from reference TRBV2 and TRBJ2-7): EPEVTQTPSHQVTQMGQEVILRCVPISNHLYFYWYRQILGQKVEFLVSFYNNEISEKSEIFDDQFSVERPDGSNFTLKIRSTKLEDSAMYFCASSAQDSYEQYFGPGTRLTVT.

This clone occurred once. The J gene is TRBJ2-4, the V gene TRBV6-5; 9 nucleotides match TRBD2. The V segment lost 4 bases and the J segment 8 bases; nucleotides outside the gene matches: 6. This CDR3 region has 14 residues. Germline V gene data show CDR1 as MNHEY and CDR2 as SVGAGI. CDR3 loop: CASSFRTSDDIQYF. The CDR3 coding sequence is TGTGCCAGCAGTTTCCGGACTAGCGACGACATTCAGTACTTC.

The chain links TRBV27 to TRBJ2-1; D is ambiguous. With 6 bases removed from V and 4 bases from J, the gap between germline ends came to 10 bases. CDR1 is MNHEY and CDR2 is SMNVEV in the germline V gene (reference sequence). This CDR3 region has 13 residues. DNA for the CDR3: TGTGCCAGCAGGGAACAGCCATACAATGAGCAGTTCTTC. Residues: CASREQPYNEQFF.

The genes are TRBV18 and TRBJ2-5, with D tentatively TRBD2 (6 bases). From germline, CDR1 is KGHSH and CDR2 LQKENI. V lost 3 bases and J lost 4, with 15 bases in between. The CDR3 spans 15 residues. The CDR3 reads CASSPGGTFGETQYF. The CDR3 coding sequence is TGTGCCAGCTCACCTGGTGGGACTTTTGGAGAGACCCAGTACTTC. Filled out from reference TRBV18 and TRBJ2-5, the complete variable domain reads NAGVMQNPRHLVRRRGQEARLRCSPMKGHSHVYWYRQLPEEGLKFMVYLQKENIIDESGMPKERFSAEFPKEGPSILRIQQVVRGDSAAYFCASSPGGTFGETQYFGPGTRLLVL.

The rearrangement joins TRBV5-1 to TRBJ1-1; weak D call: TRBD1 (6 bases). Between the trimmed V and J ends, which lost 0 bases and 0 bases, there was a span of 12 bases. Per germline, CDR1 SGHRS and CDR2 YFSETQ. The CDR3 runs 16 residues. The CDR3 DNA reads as TGCGCCAGCAGCTTGGGGGCGGGGGGCGTGAACACTGAAGCTTTCTTT. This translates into CASSLGAGGVNTEAFF.

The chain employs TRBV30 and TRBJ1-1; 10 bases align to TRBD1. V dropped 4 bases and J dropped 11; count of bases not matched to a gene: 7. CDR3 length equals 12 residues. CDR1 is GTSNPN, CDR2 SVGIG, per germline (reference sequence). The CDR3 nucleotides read TGTGCCTGGACCGGGACAGGGGTATATGCTTTCTTT. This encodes CAWTGTGVYAFF. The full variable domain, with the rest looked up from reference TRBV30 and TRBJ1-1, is SQTIHQWPATLVQPVGSPLSLECTVEGTSNPNLYWYRQAAGRGLQLLFYSVGIGQISSEVPQNLSASRPQDRQFILSSKKLLLSDSGFYLCAWTGTGVYAFFGQGTRLTVV.

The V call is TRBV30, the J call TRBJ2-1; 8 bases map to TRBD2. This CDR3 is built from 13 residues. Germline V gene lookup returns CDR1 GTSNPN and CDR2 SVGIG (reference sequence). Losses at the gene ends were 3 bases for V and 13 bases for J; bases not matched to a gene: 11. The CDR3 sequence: CAWSPTGTRYQFF. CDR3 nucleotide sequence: TGTGCCTGGAGCCCTACCGGGACTAGATATCAGTTCTTC.

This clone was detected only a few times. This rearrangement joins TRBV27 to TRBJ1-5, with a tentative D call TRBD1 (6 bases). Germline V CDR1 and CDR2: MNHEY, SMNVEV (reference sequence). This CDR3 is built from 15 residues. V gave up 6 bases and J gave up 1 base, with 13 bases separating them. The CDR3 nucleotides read TGTGCCAGCAGCCCGGACAGCTTGAGCAATCAGCCCCAGCATTTT. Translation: CASSPDSLSNQPQHF.

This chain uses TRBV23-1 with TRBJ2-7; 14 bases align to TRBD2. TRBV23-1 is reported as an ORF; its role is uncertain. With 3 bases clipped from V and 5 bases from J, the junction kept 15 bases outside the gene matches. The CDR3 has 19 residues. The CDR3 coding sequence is TGCGCCAGCAGTCACCTCCGGGACAGGGGGACTAGCGGGAGAGACGAGCAGTACTTC. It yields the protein CASSHLRDRGTSGRDEQYF.